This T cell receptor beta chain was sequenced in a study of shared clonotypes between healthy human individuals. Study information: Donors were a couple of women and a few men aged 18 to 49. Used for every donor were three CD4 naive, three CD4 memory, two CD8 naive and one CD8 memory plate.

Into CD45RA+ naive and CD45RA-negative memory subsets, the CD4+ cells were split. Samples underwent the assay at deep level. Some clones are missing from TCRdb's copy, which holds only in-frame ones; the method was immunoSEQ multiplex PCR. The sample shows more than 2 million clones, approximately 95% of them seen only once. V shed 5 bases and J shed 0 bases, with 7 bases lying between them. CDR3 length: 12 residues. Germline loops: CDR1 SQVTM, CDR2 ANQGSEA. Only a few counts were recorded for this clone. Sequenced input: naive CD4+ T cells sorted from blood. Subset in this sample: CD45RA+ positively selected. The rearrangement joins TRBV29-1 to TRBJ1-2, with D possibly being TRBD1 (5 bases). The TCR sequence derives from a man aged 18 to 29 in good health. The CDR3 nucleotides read TGCAGCGTTCAGGGAACTAACTATGGCTACACCTTC. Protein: CSVQGTNYGYTF.